This TCR beta chain is from a study of beta chain features in type 1 diabetes. A single heparinised blood sample, averaging approximately 116 mL, was obtained per donor. Using CD45RO/CCR7/CD25/CD127/CD95/CD27, CD4+ naive, central memory, regulatory and stem cell-like memory cells were sorted. Study-wide results and limits: Patients with type 1 diabetes carried fewer insertions and had more deletions at their VDJ junctions.

The study reverse transcribed the entire isolated RNA, so it sequenced expressed TCRB transcripts. Average reads for naive, central memory and regulatory T cell samples were about 3.7 million. Profiling relied on immunoSEQ multiplex PCR, and the TCRdb table lists in-frame clones only, not all of them. Altogether around 500,000 clones are present, roughly an eighth being singletons, with the ten largest covering 0.035% to 0.05%. This clone was seen a handful of times. The antigen remains unidentified. Trimming removed 3 bases from V and 2 bases from J, with 7 bases in between. The CDR3 covers 13 residues. CDR1 is SEHNR and CDR2 is FQNEAQ in the germline V gene (reference sequence).

Sequencing input: naive CD4+ T cells from blood. The V and J genes are TRBV7-9 and TRBJ1-1; D unclear. This receptor was obtained from a woman between 18 and 29 years old in good health. CDR3 in amino acids: CASSFKHNTEAFF. CDR3 nucleotide sequence: TGTGCCAGCAGCTTTAAACACAACACTGAAGCTTTCTTT.